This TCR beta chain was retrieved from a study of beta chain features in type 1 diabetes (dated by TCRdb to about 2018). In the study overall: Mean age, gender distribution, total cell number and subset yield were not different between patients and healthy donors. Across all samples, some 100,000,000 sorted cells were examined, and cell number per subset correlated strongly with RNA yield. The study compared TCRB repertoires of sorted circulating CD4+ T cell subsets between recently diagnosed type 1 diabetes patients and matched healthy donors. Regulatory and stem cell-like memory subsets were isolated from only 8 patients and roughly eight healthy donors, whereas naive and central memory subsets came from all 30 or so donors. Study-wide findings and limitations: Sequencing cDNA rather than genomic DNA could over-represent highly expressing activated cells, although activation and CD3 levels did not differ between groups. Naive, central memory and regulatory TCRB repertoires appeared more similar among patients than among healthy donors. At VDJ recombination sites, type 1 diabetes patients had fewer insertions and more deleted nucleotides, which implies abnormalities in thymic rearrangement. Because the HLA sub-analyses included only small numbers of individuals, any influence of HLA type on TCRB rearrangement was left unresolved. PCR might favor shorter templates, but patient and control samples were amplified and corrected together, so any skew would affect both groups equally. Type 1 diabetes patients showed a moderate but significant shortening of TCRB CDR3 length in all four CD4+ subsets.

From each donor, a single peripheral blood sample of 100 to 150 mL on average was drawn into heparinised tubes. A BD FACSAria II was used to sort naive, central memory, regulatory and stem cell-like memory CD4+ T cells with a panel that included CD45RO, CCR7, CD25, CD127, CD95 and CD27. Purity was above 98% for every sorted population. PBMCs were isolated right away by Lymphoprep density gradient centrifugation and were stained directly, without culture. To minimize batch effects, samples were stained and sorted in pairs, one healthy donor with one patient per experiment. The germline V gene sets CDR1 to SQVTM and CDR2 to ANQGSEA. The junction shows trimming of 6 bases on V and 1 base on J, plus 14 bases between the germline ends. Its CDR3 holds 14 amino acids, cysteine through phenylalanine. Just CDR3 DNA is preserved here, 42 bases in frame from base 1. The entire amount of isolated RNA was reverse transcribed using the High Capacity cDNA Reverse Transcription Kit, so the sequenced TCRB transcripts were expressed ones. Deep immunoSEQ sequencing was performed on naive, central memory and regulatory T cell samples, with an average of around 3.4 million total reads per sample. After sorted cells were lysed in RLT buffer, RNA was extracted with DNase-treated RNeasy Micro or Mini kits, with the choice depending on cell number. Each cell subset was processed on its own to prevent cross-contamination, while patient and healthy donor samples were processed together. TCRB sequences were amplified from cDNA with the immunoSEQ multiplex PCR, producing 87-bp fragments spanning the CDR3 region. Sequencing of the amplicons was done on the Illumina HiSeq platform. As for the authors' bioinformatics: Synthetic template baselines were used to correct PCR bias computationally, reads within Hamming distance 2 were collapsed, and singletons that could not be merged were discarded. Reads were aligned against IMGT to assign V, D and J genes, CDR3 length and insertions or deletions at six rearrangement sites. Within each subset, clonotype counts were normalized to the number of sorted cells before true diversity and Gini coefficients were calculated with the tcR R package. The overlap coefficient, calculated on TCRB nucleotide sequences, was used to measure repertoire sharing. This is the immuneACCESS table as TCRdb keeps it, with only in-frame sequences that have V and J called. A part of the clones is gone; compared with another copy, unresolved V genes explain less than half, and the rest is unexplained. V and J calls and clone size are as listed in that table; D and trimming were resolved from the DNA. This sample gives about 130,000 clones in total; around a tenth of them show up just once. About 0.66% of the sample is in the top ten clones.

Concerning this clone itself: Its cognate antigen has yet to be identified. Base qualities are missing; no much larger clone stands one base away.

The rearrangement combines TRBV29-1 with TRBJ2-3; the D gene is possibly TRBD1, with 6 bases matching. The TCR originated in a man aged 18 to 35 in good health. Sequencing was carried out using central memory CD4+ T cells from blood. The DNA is TGCAGCGTAGCTCGGACAGAAGGCACAGATACGCAGTATTTT. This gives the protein CSVARTEGTDTQYF.